One T cell receptor beta chain is described in this entry. Its antigen is unknown. Investigators prepared the TCR beta libraries by applying iRepertoire HTBI primers and Arm-PCR of CDR3 regions. In the source study's methods: In the combined samples, under 80 TRBV and under 15 TRBJ segments were identified. TCRdb reprocessed the multiplex PCR reads via MiXCR and lists one record per CDR3 protein. These V and J calls rely on TCRdb rather than the paper's analysis. The data show 600,000 to 850,000 distinct CDR3 sequences, 30% seen once. The sample belongs to a study of regulatory T cells in long-lasting Graves disease. V shed 2 bases and J shed 3 bases, with 10 bases lying between them. CDR1 is MGHDK, CDR2 SYGVNS, per germline. The CDR3 contains 14 residues. The sample's time point: persistent/refractory GD, antithyroid drugs over 5 years with positive TRAb. TCR sequences were obtained from RNA taken from PBMCs.

General study points: Persistent disease preferred TRBV28, TRBJ1-2 and TRBJ2-5. Whereas new patients shared 966 public clonotypes, persistent patients shared more, at approximately 2,700.

The V and J genes are TRBV25-1 and TRBJ1-2; a weak D match, TRBD1 (5 bases). The clonotype comes from a female donor with Graves disease. Sample: peripheral blood mononuclear cells (PBMCs), taken when the disease was refractory, from a patient treated with antithyroid drugs. Here the CDR3 reads CASSEGTGYYGYTF. The CDR3 DNA reads as TGTGCCAGCAGTGAAGGCACAGGATACTATGGCTACACCTTC.